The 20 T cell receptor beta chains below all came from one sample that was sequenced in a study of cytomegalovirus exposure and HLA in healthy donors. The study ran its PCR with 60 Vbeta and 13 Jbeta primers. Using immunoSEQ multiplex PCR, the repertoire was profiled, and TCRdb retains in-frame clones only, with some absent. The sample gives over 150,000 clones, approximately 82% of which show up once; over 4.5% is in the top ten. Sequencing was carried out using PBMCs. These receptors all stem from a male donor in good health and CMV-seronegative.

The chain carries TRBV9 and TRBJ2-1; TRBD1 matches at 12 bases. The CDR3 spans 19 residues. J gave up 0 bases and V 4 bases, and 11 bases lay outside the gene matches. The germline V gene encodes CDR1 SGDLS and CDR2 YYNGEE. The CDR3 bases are TGTGCCAGCAGCCCCGGGACAGGGGGCGTCCAGAGCTCCTACAATGAGCAGTTCTTC. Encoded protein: CASSPGTGGVQSSYNEQFF.

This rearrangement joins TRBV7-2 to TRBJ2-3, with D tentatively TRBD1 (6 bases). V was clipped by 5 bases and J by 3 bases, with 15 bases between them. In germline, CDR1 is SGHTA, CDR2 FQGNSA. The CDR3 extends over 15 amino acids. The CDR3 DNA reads TGTGCCAGCAGCCAAGCAGGGGTTGGGACAGATACGCAGTATTTT. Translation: CASSQAGVGTDTQYF.

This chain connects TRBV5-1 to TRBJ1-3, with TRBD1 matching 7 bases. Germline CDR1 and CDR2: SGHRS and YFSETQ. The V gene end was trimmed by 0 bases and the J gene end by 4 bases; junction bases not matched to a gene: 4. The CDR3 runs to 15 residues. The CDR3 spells CASSLGQGGGNTIYF. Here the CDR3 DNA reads TGCGCCAGCAGCTTGGGACAGGGAGGCGGAAACACCATATATTTT.

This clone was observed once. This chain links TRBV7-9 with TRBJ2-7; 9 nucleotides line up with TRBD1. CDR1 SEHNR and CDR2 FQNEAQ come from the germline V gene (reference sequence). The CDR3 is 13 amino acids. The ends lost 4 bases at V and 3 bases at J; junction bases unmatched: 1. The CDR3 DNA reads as TGTGCCAGCAGCTGGGGACAGGGCTACGAGCAGTACTTC. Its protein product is CASSWGQGYEQYF.

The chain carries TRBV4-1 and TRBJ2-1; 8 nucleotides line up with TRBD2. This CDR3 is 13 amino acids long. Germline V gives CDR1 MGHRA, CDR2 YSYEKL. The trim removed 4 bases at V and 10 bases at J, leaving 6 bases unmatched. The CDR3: CASSLMTSEEQFF. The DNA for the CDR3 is TGCGCCAGCAGCCTTATGACTAGCGAGGAGCAGTTCTTC.

CDR3 nucleotide sequence: TGTGCCAGCAGCTTAGTCGCAGGGGGCGGTGAAAAACTGTTTTTT. It encodes CASSLVAGGGEKLFF. This sequence joins TRBV7-8 and TRBJ1-4; 8 nucleotides align to TRBD1. Germline CDR1 SGHVS, CDR2 FQNEAQ. Trimming took 1 base from V and 7 from J; bases not matched to a gene: 5. The CDR3 covers 15 residues.

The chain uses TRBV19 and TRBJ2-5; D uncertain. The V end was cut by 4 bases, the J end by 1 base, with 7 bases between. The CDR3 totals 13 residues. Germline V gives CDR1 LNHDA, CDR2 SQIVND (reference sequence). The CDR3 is CASSKSVQETQYF. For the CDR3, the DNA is TGTGCCAGTAGTAAGAGCGTCCAAGAGACCCAGTACTTC.

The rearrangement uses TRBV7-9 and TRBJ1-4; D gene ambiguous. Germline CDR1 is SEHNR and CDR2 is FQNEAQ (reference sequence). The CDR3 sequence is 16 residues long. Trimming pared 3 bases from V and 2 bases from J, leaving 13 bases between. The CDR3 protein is CASSFPRGSTNEKLFF. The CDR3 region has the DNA TGTGCCAGCAGCTTTCCCCGAGGGTCGACTAATGAAAAACTGTTTTTT. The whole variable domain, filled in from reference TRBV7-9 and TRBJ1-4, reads DTGVSQNPRHKITKRGQNVTFRCDPISEHNRLYWYRQTLGQGPEFLTYFQNEAQLEKSRLLSDRFSAERPKGSFSTLEIQRTEQGDSAMYLCASSFPRGSTNEKLFFGSGTQLSVL.

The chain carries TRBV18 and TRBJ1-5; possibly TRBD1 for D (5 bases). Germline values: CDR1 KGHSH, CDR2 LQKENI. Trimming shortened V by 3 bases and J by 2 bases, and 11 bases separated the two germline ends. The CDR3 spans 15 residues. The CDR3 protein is CASSPDSGRNQPQHF. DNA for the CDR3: TGTGCCAGCTCACCCGACAGTGGCCGCAATCAGCCCCAGCATTTT.

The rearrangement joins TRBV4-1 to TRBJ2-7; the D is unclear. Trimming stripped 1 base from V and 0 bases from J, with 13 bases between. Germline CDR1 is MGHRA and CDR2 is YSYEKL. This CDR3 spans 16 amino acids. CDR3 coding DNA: TGCGCCAGCAGCCAAGTTGCCACTCTAAGCTCCTACGAGCAGTACTTC. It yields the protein CASSQVATLSSYEQYF.

For the CDR3, the DNA is TGTGCCAGCAGCTGGAGGGTTGCGGATAATTCACCCCTCCACTTT. Translating it yields CASSWRVADNSPLHF. This sequence joins TRBV5-8 and TRBJ1-6; no reliable D call. Trimming shortened V by 3 bases and J by 5 bases, and 12 bases separated the two germline ends. Looked up from germline, CDR1 is SGHTS and CDR2 is YDEGEE. CDR3 length: 15 amino acids.

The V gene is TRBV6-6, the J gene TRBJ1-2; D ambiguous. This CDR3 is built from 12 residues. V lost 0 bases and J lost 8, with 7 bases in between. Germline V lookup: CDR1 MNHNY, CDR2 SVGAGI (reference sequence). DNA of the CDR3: TGTGCCAGCAGTTACTCGAGTCGAGGCTACACCTTC. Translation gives CASSYSSRGYTF.

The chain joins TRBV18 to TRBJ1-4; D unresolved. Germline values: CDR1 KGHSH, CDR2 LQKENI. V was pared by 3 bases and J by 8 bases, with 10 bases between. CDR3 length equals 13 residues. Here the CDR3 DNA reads TGTGCCAGCTCACCGAGTGAAAAGGAAAAACTGTTTTTT. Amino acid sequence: CASSPSEKEKLFF.

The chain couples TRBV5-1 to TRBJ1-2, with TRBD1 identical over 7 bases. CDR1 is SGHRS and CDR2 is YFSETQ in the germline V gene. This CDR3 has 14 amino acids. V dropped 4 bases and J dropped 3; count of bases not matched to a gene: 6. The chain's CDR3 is CASSAGTADYGYTF. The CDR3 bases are TGCGCCAGCAGCGCCGGGACAGCGGACTATGGCTACACCTTC.

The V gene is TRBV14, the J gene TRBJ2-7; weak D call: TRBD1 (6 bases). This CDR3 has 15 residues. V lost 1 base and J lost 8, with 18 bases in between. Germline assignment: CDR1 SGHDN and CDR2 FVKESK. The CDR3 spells CASSQVAGTSSKQYF. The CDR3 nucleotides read TGTGCCAGCAGCCAAGTCGCTGGGACAAGTTCAAAGCAGTACTTC. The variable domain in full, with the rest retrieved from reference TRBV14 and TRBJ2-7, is EAGVTQFPSHSVIEKGQTVTLRCDPISGHDNLYWYRRVMGKEIKFLLHFVKESKQDESGMPNNRFLAERTGGTYSTLKVQPAELEDSGVYFCASSQVAGTSSKQYFGPGTRLTVT.

CDR3 sequence reads: CASSYLRGSSYNEQFF. DNA for the CDR3: TGTGCCAGCAGTTACCTGCGGGGGAGCTCCTACAATGAGCAGTTCTTC. The chain couples TRBV6-5 to TRBJ2-1, with 7 nucleotides matching TRBD2. There are 16 residues in the CDR3. V trimming: 2 bases; J trimming: 0 bases; junction bases outside the gene matches: 4. The germline V gene encodes CDR1 MNHEY and CDR2 SVGAGI.

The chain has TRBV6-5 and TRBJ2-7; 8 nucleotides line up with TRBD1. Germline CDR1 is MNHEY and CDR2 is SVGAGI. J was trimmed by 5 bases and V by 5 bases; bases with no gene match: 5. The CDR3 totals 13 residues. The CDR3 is CASSISGGNEQYF. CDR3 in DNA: TGTGCCAGCAGTATTTCAGGGGGCAACGAGCAGTACTTC.

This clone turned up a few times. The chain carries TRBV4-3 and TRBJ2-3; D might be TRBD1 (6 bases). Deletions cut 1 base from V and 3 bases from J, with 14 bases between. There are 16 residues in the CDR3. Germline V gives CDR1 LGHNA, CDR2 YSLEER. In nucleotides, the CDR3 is TGCGCCAGCAGCCAAGGGACAAGGGGGTCAACAGATACGCAGTATTTT. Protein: CASSQGTRGSTDTQYF.

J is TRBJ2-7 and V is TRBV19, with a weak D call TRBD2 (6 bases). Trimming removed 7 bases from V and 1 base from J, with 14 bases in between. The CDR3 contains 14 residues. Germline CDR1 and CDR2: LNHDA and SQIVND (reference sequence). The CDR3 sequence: CASKRSGDSYEQYF. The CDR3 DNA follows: TGTGCCAGTAAACGCTCGGGGGATTCCTACGAGCAGTACTTC.

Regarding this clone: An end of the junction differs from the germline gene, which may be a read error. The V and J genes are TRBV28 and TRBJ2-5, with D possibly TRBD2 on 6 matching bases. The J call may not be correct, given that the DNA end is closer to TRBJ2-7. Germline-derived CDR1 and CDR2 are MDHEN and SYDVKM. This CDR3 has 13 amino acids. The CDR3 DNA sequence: TGTGCCAGCAGAGCCACTAGCTCCAACGAGCAGTACTTC. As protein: CASRATSSNEQYF.